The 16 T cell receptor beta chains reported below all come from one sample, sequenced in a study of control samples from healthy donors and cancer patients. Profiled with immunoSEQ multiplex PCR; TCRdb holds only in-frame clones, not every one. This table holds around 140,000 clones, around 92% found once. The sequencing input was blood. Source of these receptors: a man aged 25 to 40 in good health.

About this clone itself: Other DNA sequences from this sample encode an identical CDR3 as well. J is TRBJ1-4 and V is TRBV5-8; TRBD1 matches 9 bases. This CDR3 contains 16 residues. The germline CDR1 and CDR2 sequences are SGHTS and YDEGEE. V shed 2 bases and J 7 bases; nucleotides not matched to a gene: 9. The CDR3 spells CASSLRPGQGREKLFF. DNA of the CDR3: TGTGCCAGCAGCTTAAGACCGGGACAGGGACGTGAAAAACTGTTTTTT.

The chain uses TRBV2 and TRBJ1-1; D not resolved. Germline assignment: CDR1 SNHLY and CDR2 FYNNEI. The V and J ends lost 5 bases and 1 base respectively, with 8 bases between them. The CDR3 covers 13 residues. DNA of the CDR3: TGTGCCAGCAGTATGGAGCGGAACACTGAAGCTTTCTTT. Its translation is CASSMERNTEAFF.

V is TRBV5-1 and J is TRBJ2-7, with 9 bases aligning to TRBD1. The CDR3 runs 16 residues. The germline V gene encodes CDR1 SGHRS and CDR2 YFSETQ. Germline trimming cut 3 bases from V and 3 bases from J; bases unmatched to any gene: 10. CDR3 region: CASSWTGTGHSYEQYF. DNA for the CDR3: TGCGCCAGCAGCTGGACGGGGACAGGGCACAGCTACGAGCAGTACTTC.

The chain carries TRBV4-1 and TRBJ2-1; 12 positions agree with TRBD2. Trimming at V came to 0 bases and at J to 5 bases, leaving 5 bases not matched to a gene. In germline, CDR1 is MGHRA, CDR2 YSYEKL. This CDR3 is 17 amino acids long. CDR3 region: CASSQDPLAGGHNEQFF. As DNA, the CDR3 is TGCGCCAGCAGCCAAGATCCACTAGCGGGGGGCCACAATGAGCAGTTCTTC.

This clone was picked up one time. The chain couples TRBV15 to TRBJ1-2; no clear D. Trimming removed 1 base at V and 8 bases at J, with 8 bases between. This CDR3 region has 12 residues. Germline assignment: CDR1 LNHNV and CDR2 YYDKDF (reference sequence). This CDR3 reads CATSRVLLGYTF. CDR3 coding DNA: TGTGCCACCAGCAGAGTACTGCTAGGCTACACCTTC.

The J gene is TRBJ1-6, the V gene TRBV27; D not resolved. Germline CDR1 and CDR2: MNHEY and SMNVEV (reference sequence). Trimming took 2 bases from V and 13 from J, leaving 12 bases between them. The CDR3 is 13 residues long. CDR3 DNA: TGTGCCAGCAGTTTACAGGCTCTCTCGCCCCTCCACTTT. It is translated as CASSLQALSPLHF.

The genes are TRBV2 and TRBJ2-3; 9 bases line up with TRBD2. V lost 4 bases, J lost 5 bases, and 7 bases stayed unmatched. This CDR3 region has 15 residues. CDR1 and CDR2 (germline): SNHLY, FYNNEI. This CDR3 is CASSVRGGAEDTQYF. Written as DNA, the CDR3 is TGTGCCAGCAGTGTCCGCGGGGGGGCCGAAGATACGCAGTATTTT.

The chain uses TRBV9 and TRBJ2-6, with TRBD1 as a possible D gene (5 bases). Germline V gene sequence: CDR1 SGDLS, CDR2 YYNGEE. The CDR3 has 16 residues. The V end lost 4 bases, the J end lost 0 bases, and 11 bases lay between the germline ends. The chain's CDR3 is CASSFTGFSGANVLTF. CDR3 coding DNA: TGTGCCAGCAGCTTCACAGGTTTCTCTGGGGCCAACGTCCTGACTTTC.

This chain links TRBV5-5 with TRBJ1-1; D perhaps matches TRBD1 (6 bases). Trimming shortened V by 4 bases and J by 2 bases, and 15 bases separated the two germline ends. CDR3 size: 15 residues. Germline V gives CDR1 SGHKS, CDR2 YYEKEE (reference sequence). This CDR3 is CASSPLTGPNTEAFF. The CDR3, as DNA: TGTGCCAGCAGCCCATTGACAGGCCCAAACACTGAAGCTTTCTTT.

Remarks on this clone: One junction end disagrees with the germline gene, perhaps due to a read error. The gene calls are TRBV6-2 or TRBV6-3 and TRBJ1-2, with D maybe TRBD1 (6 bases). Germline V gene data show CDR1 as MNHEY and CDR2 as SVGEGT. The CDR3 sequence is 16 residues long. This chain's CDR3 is CASSPNVGQLFYGYAF. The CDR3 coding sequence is TGTGCCAGCAGCCCTAACGTCGGACAGCTCTTCTATGGCTACGCCTTC.

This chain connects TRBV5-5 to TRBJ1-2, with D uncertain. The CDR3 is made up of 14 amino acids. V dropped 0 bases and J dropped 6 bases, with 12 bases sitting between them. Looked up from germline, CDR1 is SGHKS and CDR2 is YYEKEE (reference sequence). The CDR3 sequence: CASSLEAVRNGYTF. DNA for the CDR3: TGTGCCAGCAGCTTGGAGGCGGTTAGGAATGGCTACACCTTC.

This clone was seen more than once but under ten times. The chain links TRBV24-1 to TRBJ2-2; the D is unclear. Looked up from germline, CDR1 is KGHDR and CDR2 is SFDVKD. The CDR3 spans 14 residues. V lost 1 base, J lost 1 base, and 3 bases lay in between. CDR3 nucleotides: TGTGCCACCAGTGATTTCCAGAACACCGGGGAGCTGTTTTTT. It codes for CATSDFQNTGELFF.

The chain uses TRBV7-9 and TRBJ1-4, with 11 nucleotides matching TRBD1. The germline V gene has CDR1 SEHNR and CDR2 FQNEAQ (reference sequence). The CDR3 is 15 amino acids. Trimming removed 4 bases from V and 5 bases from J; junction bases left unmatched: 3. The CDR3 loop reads CASSWGQGGNEKLFF. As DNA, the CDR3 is TGTGCCAGCAGCTGGGGACAGGGGGGGAATGAAAAACTGTTTTTT.

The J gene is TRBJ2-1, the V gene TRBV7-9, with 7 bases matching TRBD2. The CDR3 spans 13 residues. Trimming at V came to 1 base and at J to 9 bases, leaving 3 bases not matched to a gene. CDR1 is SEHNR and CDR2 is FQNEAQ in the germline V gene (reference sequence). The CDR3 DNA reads TGTGCCAGCAGCTTAGGGACTAGAATTGAGCAGTTCTTC. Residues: CASSLGTRIEQFF.

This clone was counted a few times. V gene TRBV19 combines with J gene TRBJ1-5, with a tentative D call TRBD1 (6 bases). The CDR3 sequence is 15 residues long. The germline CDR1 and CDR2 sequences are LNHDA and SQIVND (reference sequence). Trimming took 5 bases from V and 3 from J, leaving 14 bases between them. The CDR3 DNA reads TGTGCCAGTAGTCCCACGACAGGTTTCAATCAGCCCCAGCATTTT. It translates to CASSPTTGFNQPQHF.

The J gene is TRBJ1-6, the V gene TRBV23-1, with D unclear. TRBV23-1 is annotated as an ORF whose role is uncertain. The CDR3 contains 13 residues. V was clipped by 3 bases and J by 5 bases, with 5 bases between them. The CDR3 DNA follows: TGCGCCAGCAGTCACCGGAATAATTCACCCCTCCACTTT. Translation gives CASSHRNNSPLHF.